This is a list of T cell receptor beta chains from one sample in a study of blood T cell repertoires in COVID-19. Profiling relied on immunoSEQ multiplex PCR, and the TCRdb table lists in-frame clones only, not all of them. The table lists around 70,000 clones, roughly 89% of them singletons. The sequenced sample was peripheral blood. Receptor source: a human donor in a cohort sampled during active COVID-19. CDR3s include the opening cysteine and the closing phenylalanine or tryptophan. Each record gives: D gene, V gene, clone size, J gene, CDR3 DNA, CDR3 protein. A D gene is named only where the DNA matches it firmly. Clone size, where shown, is once, few, many, or a class for clones that have expanded.

>TRBD1|TRBV5-1|NA|TRBJ2-7
TGCGCCAGCAGCTGGACCGGACAGGGATCCTACGAGCAGTACTTC
CASSWTGQGSYEQYF
>NA|TRBV7-3|NA|TRBJ2-1
TGTGCCAGCAGCTTATCTGCGGGGGCGCGAAATGAGCAGTTCTTC
CASSLSAGARNEQFF
>NA|TRBV7-9|few|TRBJ2-1
TGTGCCAGCAGCTTTTCCAGATCCAATGAGCAGTTCTTC
CASSFSRSNEQFF
>NA|TRBV7-9|NA|TRBJ2-5
TGTGCCAGCAGTTCCCTAGGAGGTCGAGAGACCCAGTACTTC
CASSSLGGRETQYF
>TRBD1|TRBV7-8|NA|TRBJ1-5
TGTGCCAGCAGCCTCGGACAGGGGAATCAGCCCCAGCATTTT
CASSLGQGNQPQHF
>NA|TRBV7-2|NA|TRBJ1-2
TGTGCCAGCAGCTACCTGGGAGGGGAGGGTGGCTACACCTTC
CASSYLGGEGGYTF
>NA|TRBV7-2|NA|TRBJ1-5
TGTGCCAGCAGCTTACAGGACACCCGGATTTCGCCCCAGCATTTT
CASSLQDTRISPQHF
>NA|TRBV5-4|once|TRBJ1-1
TGTGCCAGCAGCTTGGAAGGCGGGGGAAATGCTTTCTTT
CASSLEGGGNAFF
>TRBD1|TRBV5-1|NA|TRBJ1-5
TGCGCCAGCAGCTTTGACGGACAGGGCCATCAGCCCCAGCATTTT
CASSFDGQGHQPQHF
>NA|TRBV4-3|NA|TRBJ2-2
TGCGCCAGCAGCCAGGGGGCTCAGACCGGGGAGCTGTTTTTT
CASSQGAQTGELFF
>TRBD1|TRBV6-5|NA|TRBJ1-6
TGTGCCAGCAGATCGACAGGGGCCTTTGGATCACCCCTCCACTTT
CASRSTGAFGSPLHF
>NA|TRBV7-3|NA|TRBJ2-3
TGTGCCAGCAGCTTAAAGTCCGGTGGGGGGAGCACAGATACGCAGTATTTT
CASSLKSGGGSTDTQYF
>NA|TRBV6-5|NA|TRBJ2-5
TGTGCCAGCATTGGCGGGGGCTCTAGAGAGACCCAGTACTTC
CASIGGGSRETQYF
>TRBD2|TRBV3-1/TRBV3-2|NA|TRBJ2-3
TGTGCCAGCAGCCAACCCCACGGGACTAGCGGGGGGGCAAGCACAGATACGCAGTATTTT
CASSQPHGTSGGASTDTQYF
>NA|TRBV11-2|NA|TRBJ1-4
TGTGCCAGCAGCTTAGGGGCGGCAGGGATCAATGAAAAACTGTTTTTT
CASSLGAAGINEKLFF
>TRBD1|TRBV19|NA|TRBJ2-7
TGTGCCAGTAGTCTTCGACAGGGCGTCGGTCTAAACGAGCAGTACTTC
CASSLRQGVGLNEQYF
>TRBD2|TRBV27|once|TRBJ2-1
TGTGCCAGCAGTTCGGGACTAGGAGCCTACAATGAGCAGTTCTTC
CASSSGLGAYNEQFF
>NA|TRBV11-3|once|TRBJ2-1
TGTGCCAGCAGCTTACTCCGGGGATATGGCTACAATGAGCAGTTCTTC
CASSLLRGYGYNEQFF
>NA|TRBV29-1|NA|TRBJ1-2
TGCAGCGTTGAAGATAGGGGCTATGGCTACACCTTC
CSVEDRGYGYTF
>TRBD2|TRBV14|NA|TRBJ2-1
TGTGCCACCTCATGGGGGGGAAAGGATGAGCAGTTCTTC
CATSWGGKDEQFF
>NA|TRBV19|once|TRBJ2-1
TGTGCCAGTAGTATAGCTGGCAGAGAGCAGTTCTTC
CASSIAGREQFF
>TRBD2|TRBV7-2|NA|TRBJ2-7
TGTGCCAGCAGGCAAACTAGCGGGGGGAGCTCCTACGAGCAGTACTTC
CASRQTSGGSSYEQYF
>NA|TRBV7-2|NA|TRBJ1-1
TGTGCCAGCAGCGCACACAGCAGAACTGAAGCTTTCTTT
CASSAHSRTEAFF
>NA|TRBV6-4|NA|TRBJ1-1
TGTGCCAGCAGTCGGACAGCGAACACTGAAGCTTTCTTT
CASSRTANTEAFF
>NA|TRBV3-1/TRBV3-2|NA|TRBJ1-4
TGTGCCAGCAGCCAAGGCGGTGAAAAACTGTTTTTT
CASSQGGEKLFF
>NA|TRBV23-1|NA|TRBJ2-7
TGCGCCAGCAGTCACAGGGCACACGAGCAGTACTTC
CASSHRAHEQYF
>TRBD1|TRBV2|NA|TRBJ2-3
TGTGCCAGCAGAGGGACAGTTTTAGGCACAGATACGCAGTATTTT
CASRGTVLGTDTQYF